The 30 T cell receptor beta chains below were found in one sample sequenced in a study of OX40 agonist ivuxolimab in advanced cancers. Clones were sequenced by immunoSEQ multiplex PCR, and TCRdb holds only the in-frame ones, with some missing. The repertoire holds tens of thousands of clones, with around four fifths as singletons. The sequenced sample was CD4+ or CD8+ T cells sorted from blood, obtained in a trial of the OX40 agonist ivuxolimab. The receptors were sampled from an adult with an advanced solid tumor such as melanoma, head and neck, liver or kidney cancer.

The V call is TRBV18, the J call TRBJ2-6; D tentatively reads TRBD1 or TRBD2 (5 bases each). V was pared by 3 bases and J by 0 bases, with 18 bases between. CDR1 is KGHSH and CDR2 is LQKENI in the germline V gene. The CDR3 is 19 residues long. CDR3 residues: CASSPRRTRRGSGANVLTF. CDR3 nucleotide sequence: TGTGCCAGCTCACCCCGGAGGACACGTCGGGGCTCTGGGGCCAACGTCCTGACTTTC.

The chain links TRBV5-4 to TRBJ2-7; TRBD2 aligns across 10 bases. The germline CDR1 and CDR2 sequences are SGHNT and YYREEE (reference sequence). The CDR3 spans 16 residues. The V gene end was trimmed by 4 bases and the J gene end by 7 bases; junction bases not matched to a gene: 14. The CDR3 protein is CASSQRVLAGADEQYF. CDR3 sequence (DNA): TGTGCCAGCAGCCAGCGAGTCCTAGCGGGAGCGGATGAGCAGTACTTC.

This rearrangement joins TRBV11-2 to TRBJ1-5; 8 bases are shared with TRBD1. The junction had 7 bases not matched to a gene; V was cut back by 3 bases and J by 6 bases. The germline CDR1 and CDR2 sequences are SGHAT and FQNNGV. The CDR3 consists of 15 residues. The CDR3 here is CASSLDRAQSQPQHF. CDR3 bases: TGTGCCAGCAGCTTGGACAGGGCGCAGAGTCAGCCCCAGCATTTT.

The rearrangement joins TRBV7-2 to TRBJ1-1; TRBD1 matches 10 bases. V shed 0 bases, J shed 5 bases, and the junction held 3 bases outside the gene matches. The CDR3 is 15 residues long. Germline CDR1 reads SGHTA; CDR2 reads FQGNSA. CDR3: CASSLAGQGGTEAFF. In DNA, the CDR3 is TGTGCCAGCAGCTTAGCTGGACAGGGGGGGACTGAAGCTTTCTTT.

This chain links TRBV9 with TRBJ2-3; 16 bases are a match to TRBD2. V was pared by 2 bases and J by 4 bases, with 1 base of the junction left unmatched. The CDR3 totals 16 residues. Per germline, CDR1 SGDLS and CDR2 YYNGEE. The DNA for the CDR3 is TGTGCCAGCAGCGTGGGACTAGCGGGAGGGCCAGATACGCAGTATTTT. It translates to CASSVGLAGGPDTQYF.

The chain recombines TRBV5-5 with TRBJ1-5; 7 bases are a match to TRBD1. Losses at the gene ends were 1 base for V and 5 bases for J; bases not matched to a gene: 6. CDR1 is SGHKS, CDR2 YYEKEE, per germline (reference sequence). The CDR3 covers 15 residues. This CDR3 is CASSLIGGADQPQHF. The CDR3 nucleotides read TGTGCCAGCAGCTTGATAGGGGGCGCGGATCAGCCCCAGCATTTT.

The chain's CDR3 is CASSLGTGTDTQYF. In DNA form, the CDR3 reads TGTGCCAGCAGCTTAGGCACAGGCACAGATACGCAGTATTTT. The rearrangement joins TRBV11-3 to TRBJ2-3; no clear D. Trimming took off 1 base at V and 1 base at J, with 6 bases between the two ends. The CDR3 contains 14 residues. CDR1 is SGHNT and CDR2 is YENEEA in the germline V gene.

The chain joins TRBV7-2 to TRBJ2-1; TRBD2 matches at 10 bases. Germline CDR1 SGHTA, CDR2 FQGNSA. V lost 3 bases, J lost 8 bases, and 4 bases stayed unmatched. The CDR3 has 14 residues. This CDR3 reads CASSFSGRSDEQFF. The DNA for the CDR3 is TGTGCCAGCAGCTTTAGCGGGAGGAGCGATGAGCAGTTCTTC.

The V gene is TRBV7-3, the J gene TRBJ2-7; possibly TRBD2 for D (8 bases). V was trimmed by 0 bases and J by 4 bases, leaving 13 bases between them. CDR1 and CDR2 (germline): SGHTA, FQGTGA. The CDR3 length is 15 residues. The CDR3 loop reads CASSLTRGDSYEQYF. The CDR3 DNA sequence: TGTGCCAGCAGCTTAACGCGGGGGGACAGTTACGAGCAGTACTTC.

V gene TRBV19 combines with J gene TRBJ1-1; a weak D match, TRBD1 (5 bases). The CDR3 spans 15 residues. The ends were cut back, 2 bases at V and 4 bases at J, with 14 bases in the middle. Germline V lookup: CDR1 LNHDA, CDR2 SQIVND (reference sequence). CDR3 residues: CASSIQWGEGTEAFF. In DNA form, the CDR3 reads TGTGCCAGTAGTATACAGTGGGGGGAAGGCACTGAAGCTTTCTTT.

This sequence joins TRBV2 and TRBJ1-6, with 7 bases lining up with TRBD1. Germline CDR1 reads SNHLY; CDR2 reads FYNNEI. The CDR3 consists of 14 residues. After removal of 4 bases from V and 10 bases from J, the junction contained 7 bases not matched to a gene. The DNA for the CDR3 is TGTGCCAGCAGTGTACAGGGGTGGGACTCACCCCTCCACTTT. The encoded protein is CASSVQGWDSPLHF.

The rearrangement links TRBV6-1 to TRBJ1-5; 9 nucleotides align to TRBD1. The J segment lost 5 bases and the V segment lost 0 bases, leaving 5 bases of the junction unmatched. The V gene's germline CDR1 is MNHNS and CDR2 SASEGT. The CDR3 contains 16 residues. The CDR3 DNA reads as TGTGCCAGCAGTGAAGCAGGGGGGACAGGGTATCAGCCCCAGCATTTT. This sequence encodes CASSEAGGTGYQPQHF.

This rearrangement joins TRBV4-2 to TRBJ1-5; D unclear. Germline V gives CDR1 LGHNA, CDR2 YNFKEQ. This CDR3 has 16 amino acids. V was pared by 0 bases and J by 0 bases, with 9 bases between. CDR3 bases: TGTGCCAGCAGCCAAGATCTAACAGATAGCAATCAGCCCCAGCATTTT. Its translation is CASSQDLTDSNQPQHF.

As DNA, the CDR3 is TGTGCCAGCAGTGGGACAGGAACGGGCGAAAAACTGTTTTTT. Protein: CASSGTGTGEKLFF. The chain recombines TRBV6-1 with TRBJ1-4, with 7 bases fitting TRBD1. The ends lost 4 bases at V and 8 bases at J; junction bases unmatched: 7. Germline V CDR1 and CDR2: MNHNS, SASEGT. The CDR3 is 14 residues long.

Here the CDR3 reads CASSQALAEETQYF. The CDR3 DNA reads as TGCGCCAGCAGCCAAGCACTCGCGGAAGAGACCCAGTACTTC. The chain has TRBV4-3 and TRBJ2-5; D call uncertain. The CDR3 length is 14 residues. CDR1 and CDR2 (germline): LGHNA, YSLEER. V lost 1 base and J 3 bases, leaving 9 bases between the germline ends.

V and J are TRBV11-3 and TRBJ2-3; TRBD2 might be the D (5 bases). CDR3 length equals 16 residues. With 5 bases removed from V and 4 bases from J, the gap between germline ends came to 19 bases. The germline CDR1 and CDR2 sequences are SGHNT and YENEEA. The CDR3 coding sequence is TGTGCCAGCAGCCCTGGGGAACCGGATAGCGCAGATACGCAGTATTTT. It encodes CASSPGEPDSADTQYF.

CDR3 DNA: TGTGCCTGGGAGCGGAGCACAGATACGCAGTATTTT. Encoded protein: CAWERSTDTQYF. The chain recombines TRBV7-6 with TRBJ2-3; D might be TRBD2 (5 bases). Germline values: CDR1 SGHVS, CDR2 FNYEAQ. The ends were cut back, 11 bases at V and 0 bases at J, with 9 bases in the middle. The CDR3 sequence is 12 residues long.

This rearrangement joins TRBV5-1 to TRBJ1-4, with 7 positions matching TRBD1. This CDR3 is built from 15 residues. With 0 bases clipped from V and 6 bases from J, the junction kept 5 bases outside the gene matches. Germline CDR1 is SGHRS and CDR2 is YFSETQ. DNA of the CDR3: TGCGCCAGCAGCTTGGAGGACAGGACCTATGAAAAACTGTTTTTT. It is translated as CASSLEDRTYEKLFF.

The chain has TRBV7-2 and TRBJ2-5; the match to TRBD1 covers 10 bases. V dropped 3 bases and J dropped 7; count of bases not matched to a gene: 5. Germline V gene sequence: CDR1 SGHTA, CDR2 FQGNSA. The CDR3 loop spans 14 amino acids. The CDR3 nucleotides read TGTGCCAGCAGCTTGGACAGGGGGTGGGGGACCCAGTACTTC. Translating it yields CASSLDRGWGTQYF.

This clone occurred once. The V gene is TRBV5-6, the J gene TRBJ1-2; D ambiguous. The CDR3 runs 13 residues. Germline CDR1 is SGHDT and CDR2 is YYEEEE. V was trimmed by 0 bases and J by 4 bases, leaving 7 bases between them. The CDR3 region has the DNA TGTGCCAGCAGCTTGGGGCAGGTCTATGGCTACACCTTC. Its translation is CASSLGQVYGYTF. Complete variable domain (other parts from reference TRBV5-6 and TRBJ1-2): DAGVTQSPTHLIKTRGQQVTLRCSPKSGHDTVSWYQQALGQGPQFIFQYYEEEERQRGNFPDRFSGHQFPNYSSELNVNALLLGDSALYLCASSLGQVYGYTFGSGTRLTVV.

This chain links TRBV7-9 with TRBJ2-5; no definite D call. The germline V gene encodes CDR1 SEHNR and CDR2 FQNEAQ (reference sequence). The germline V and J ends were trimmed by 1 base and 3 bases, with 9 bases remaining between them. The CDR3 covers 14 residues. CDR3 sequence: CASSLVGRKETQYF. The CDR3 coding sequence is TGTGCCAGCAGCTTAGTCGGCAGGAAAGAGACCCAGTACTTC.

The genes are TRBV29-1 and TRBJ1-2; D not certain. The CDR3 is made up of 12 amino acids. CDR1 and CDR2 (germline): SQVTM, ANQGSEA. The germline V and J ends were trimmed by 4 bases and 1 base, with 7 bases remaining between them. For the CDR3, the DNA is TGCAGCGTTGCGACCGTTAACTATGGCTACACCTTC. It translates to CSVATVNYGYTF.

The chain is built from TRBV7-2 and TRBJ2-1, with a weak D call TRBD2 (6 bases). CDR3 length equals 13 residues. Germline V gene data show CDR1 as SGHTA and CDR2 as FQGNSA. Trimming removed 1 base at V and 7 bases at J, with 8 bases between. CDR3 protein: CASSLVGGNEQFF. The CDR3 DNA is TGTGCCAGCAGCTTAGTCGGGGGAAATGAGCAGTTCTTC.

The V and J genes are TRBV7-2 and TRBJ2-2, with 7 positions matching TRBD1. With V trimmed by 3 bases and J by 4 bases, 2 bases remained unmatched. This CDR3 region has 14 residues. CDR1 and CDR2 from the germline V gene are SGHTA and FQGNSA. CDR3 DNA sequence: TGTGCCAGCAGCTTCAACAGGGGCACCGGGGAGCTGTTTTTT. It encodes CASSFNRGTGELFF. Supplemented by reference TRBV7-2 and TRBJ2-2, the full variable domain reads GAGVSQSPSNKVTEKGKDVELRCDPISGHTALYWYRQSLGQGLEFLIYFQGNSAPDKSGLPSDRFSAERTGGSVSTLTIQRTQQEDSAVYLCASSFNRGTGELFFGEGSRLTVL.

The chain carries TRBV27 and TRBJ1-2; D is unclear. Germline values: CDR1 MNHEY, CDR2 SMNVEV (reference sequence). Trimming shortened V by 0 bases and J by 2 bases, and 7 bases separated the two germline ends. This CDR3 has 14 amino acids. In DNA form, the CDR3 reads TGTGCCAGCAGTTTATCGAGACGGAACTATGGCTACACCTTC. Protein sequence: CASSLSRRNYGYTF.

The chain joins TRBV29-1 to TRBJ2-1, with D perhaps given as TRBD1 or TRBD2 (6 bases each). Germline loops: CDR1 SQVTM, CDR2 ANQGSEA. Trimming left V 7 bases short and J 6 bases short, with 22 bases between. The CDR3 covers 15 residues. CDR3 sequence (DNA): TGCAGCGGCCTATGGGGGGCGCTCGGTACCAATGAGCAGTTCTTC. Protein: CSGLWGALGTNEQFF.

The chain recombines TRBV5-4 with TRBJ2-7; possibly TRBD2 for D (5 bases). The CDR3 loop spans 17 amino acids. V lost 4 bases and J 3 bases, leaving 23 bases between the germline ends. Germline V gene data show CDR1 as SGHNT and CDR2 as YYREEE (reference sequence). CDR3 sequence reads: CASSQDMGAGENYEQYF. DNA of the CDR3: TGTGCCAGCAGCCAAGATATGGGAGCAGGCGAAAACTACGAGCAGTACTTC.

V and J are TRBV5-1 and TRBJ1-5; D remains ambiguous. This CDR3 spans 14 amino acids. The V gene's germline CDR1 is SGHRS and CDR2 YFSETQ. V was trimmed by 4 bases and J by 0 bases, leaving 8 bases between them. CDR3 amino acids: CASSVDGSNQPQHF. In DNA form, the CDR3 reads TGCGCCAGCAGCGTGGACGGTAGCAATCAGCCCCAGCATTTT.

In DNA form, the CDR3 reads TGTGCCAGCAACACCCGGGACAGGGGCACAGATACGCAGTATTTT. It translates to CASNTRDRGTDTQYF. The chain is built from TRBV9 and TRBJ2-3; 9 nucleotides agree with TRBD1. J gave up 1 base and V 6 bases, and 6 bases lay outside the gene matches. Per germline, CDR1 SGDLS and CDR2 YYNGEE. CDR3 size: 15 residues.

J is TRBJ2-3 and V is TRBV9; 8 positions match TRBD2. The CDR3 is made up of 16 amino acids. With V trimmed by 4 bases and J by 3 bases, 10 bases remained unmatched. Germline CDR1 SGDLS, CDR2 YYNGEE. The DNA of the CDR3 is TGTGCCAGCAGCCCCTCAGGGACTAGTGGTACAGATACGCAGTATTTT. This gives the protein CASSPSGTSGTDTQYF.